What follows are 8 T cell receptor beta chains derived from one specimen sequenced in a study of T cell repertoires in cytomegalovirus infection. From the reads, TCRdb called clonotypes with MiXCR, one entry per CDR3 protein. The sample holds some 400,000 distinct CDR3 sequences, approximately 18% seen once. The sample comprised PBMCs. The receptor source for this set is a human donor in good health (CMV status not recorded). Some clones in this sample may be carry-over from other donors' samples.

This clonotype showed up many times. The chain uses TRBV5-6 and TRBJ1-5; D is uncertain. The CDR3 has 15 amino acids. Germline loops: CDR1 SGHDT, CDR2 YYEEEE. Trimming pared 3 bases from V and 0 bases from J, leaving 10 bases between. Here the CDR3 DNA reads TGTGCCAGCAGCTCCGAAGGGTATAGCAATCAGCCCCAGCATTTT. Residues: CASSSEGYSNQPQHF.

Written as DNA, the CDR3 is TGTGCCAGCAGCTACGGGGAAATTAACACTGAAGCTTTCTTT. Amino acid sequence: CASSYGEINTEAFF. V is TRBV7-9 and J is TRBJ1-1; D is ambiguous. Per the germline V gene, CDR1 is SEHNR and CDR2 is FQNEAQ (reference sequence). This CDR3 has 14 amino acids. Trimming shortened V by 4 bases and J by 2 bases, and 11 bases separated the two germline ends.

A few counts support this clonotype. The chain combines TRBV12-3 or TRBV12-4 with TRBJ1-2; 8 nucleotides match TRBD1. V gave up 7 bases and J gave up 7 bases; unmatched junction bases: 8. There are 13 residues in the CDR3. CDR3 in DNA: TGTGCCAGCACTCATGGGACAGGTCGTGGCTACACCTTC. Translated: CASTHGTGRGYTF.

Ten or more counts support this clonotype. The CDR3 DNA sequence: TGTGCCAGCAGGACTGAACGGCTGAGGCTCGCCGGAAACACCATATATTTT. Amino acid sequence: CASRTERLRLAGNTIYF. The chain recombines TRBV12-3 or TRBV12-4 with TRBJ1-3; D unclear. The CDR3 has 17 amino acids. Trimming cost V 6 bases and J 4 bases, with 22 bases left between them.

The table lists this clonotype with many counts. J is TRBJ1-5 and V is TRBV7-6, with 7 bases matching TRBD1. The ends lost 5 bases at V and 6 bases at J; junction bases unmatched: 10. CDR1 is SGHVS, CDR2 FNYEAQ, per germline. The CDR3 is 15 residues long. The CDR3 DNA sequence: TGTGCCAGCAGCCTAAGACAGGGCCCCACTCAGCCCCAGCATTTT. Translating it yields CASSLRQGPTQPQHF.

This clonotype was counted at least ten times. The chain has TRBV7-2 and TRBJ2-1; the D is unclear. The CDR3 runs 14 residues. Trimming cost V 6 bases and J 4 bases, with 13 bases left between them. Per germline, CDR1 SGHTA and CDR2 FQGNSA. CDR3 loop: CASRPRAGYNEQFF. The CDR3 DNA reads TGTGCCAGCAGACCCCGAGCCGGGTACAATGAGCAGTTCTTC. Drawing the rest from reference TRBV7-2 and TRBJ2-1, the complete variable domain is GAGVSQSPSNKVTEKGKDVELRCDPISGHTALYWYRQSLGQGLEFLIYFQGNSAPDKSGLPSDRFSAERTGGSVSTLTIQRTQQEDSAVYLCASRPRAGYNEQFFGPGTRLTVL.

The CDR3 DNA sequence: TGTGCCAGCAACATCGACACAGATACGCAGTATTTT. It is translated as CASNIDTDTQYF. The chain has TRBV2 and TRBJ2-3, with D uncertain. Germline CDR1 SNHLY, CDR2 FYNNEI. Trimming took 7 bases from V and 2 from J, leaving 7 bases between them. There are 12 residues in the CDR3.

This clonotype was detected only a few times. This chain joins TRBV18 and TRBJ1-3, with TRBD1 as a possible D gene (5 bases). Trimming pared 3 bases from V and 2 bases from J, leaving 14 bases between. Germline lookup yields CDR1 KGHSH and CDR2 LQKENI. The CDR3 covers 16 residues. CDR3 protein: CASSPVAGSAGNTIYF. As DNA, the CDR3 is TGTGCCAGCTCACCGGTTGCAGGGTCGGCTGGAAACACCATATATTTT. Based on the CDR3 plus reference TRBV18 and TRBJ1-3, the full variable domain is NAGVMQNPRHLVRRRGQEARLRCSPMKGHSHVYWYRQLPEEGLKFMVYLQKENIIDESGMPKERFSAEFPKEGPSILRIQQVVRGDSAAYFCASSPVAGSAGNTIYFGEGSWLTVV.